This TCR beta chain originates from a study of blood T cell repertoires in COVID-19. Overall study context: T cells, B-cell-depleted T cells, or PBMCs provided the cDNA or gDNA that served as material.

The length of the CDR3 is 15 residues. From germline, CDR1 is SGHNT and CDR2 YYREEE (reference sequence). V dropped 1 base and J dropped 6; count of bases not matched to a gene: 8. In the authors' methods: Researchers report that nucleated cell counts were estimated from reference gene primer amplification. The method was immunoSEQ multiplex PCR; TCRdb's version includes in-frame clones alone and lacks a portion of them. The V and J calls and clone size are taken from that table; D and trimming were inferred from the DNA. The data show about 110,000 clones, 87% seen once. V gene TRBV5-4 combines with J gene TRBJ2-5, with 8 bases identical to TRBD1. The specimen sequenced was peripheral blood. This receptor was identified in a human donor in a cohort sampled during active COVID-19. CDR3 amino acids: CASSLKSTGEKTQYF. The CDR3 coding sequence is TGTGCCAGCAGCTTGAAGTCGACAGGGGAAAAGACCCAGTACTTC.